This TCR beta chain was sequenced during a study of blood T cell repertoires in COVID-19. Background on the study: COVID-19 samples from acute and convalescent phases originated in the United States, Italy and Spain. Nucleic acid was either cDNA or gDNA, and it came from T cells, B-cell-depleted T cells, or PBMCs.

Per the original data handling: Estimation of nucleated cell counts was performed using reference gene primer amplification. TCRdb keeps only in-frame clones here, not all; method: immunoSEQ multiplex PCR. V, J and clone size are those of that table, while D and trimming were read from the DNA. This sample has around 150,000 clones; 65% to 80% occur once, and the top ten carry roughly 4.5%. Germline CDR1 and CDR2: MGHRA and YSYEKL. The CDR3 runs 16 residues. V was trimmed by 2 bases and J by 3 bases, leaving 15 bases between them. This clone occurred once. This sequence originates from a man aged 55 to 70 with acute or convalescent COVID-19. Specimen: peripheral blood. The chain uses TRBV4-1 and TRBJ2-3; D may be TRBD2 (6 bases). The CDR3: CASSQSASVGTDTQYF. The CDR3 region has the DNA TGCGCCAGCAGCCAATCGGCTAGCGTCGGTACAGATACGCAGTATTTT.